These 8 T cell receptor beta chains were all obtained from the same sample, sequenced in a study of response to subunit inactivated influenza vaccine. MiXCR, run by TCRdb on the RT-PCR reads, gives a single entry per CDR3 protein. This sample has 150,000 to 200,000 distinct CDR3 sequences; 10% to 15% occur once, and the top ten carry approximately 30%. The sample was also linked to a second study, of T cells expressing NK-cell markers. That investigation notes: With UMIs, 5'RACE template switching was used to make TCR beta cDNA.

The source material was CD8+ T cells sorted from PBMCs, sampled roughly 12 days after vaccination. These receptors were collected from a man in his fifties or sixties who received an inactivated influenza vaccine.

This clonotype was picked up many times. The chain uses TRBV28 and TRBJ2-3, with D uncertain. The CDR3 has 13 amino acids. CDR1 is MDHEN and CDR2 is SYDVKM in the germline V gene. The V gene lost 7 bases and the J gene lost 2 bases, with 10 bases spanning the gap. The CDR3 nucleotides are TGTGCCAGCAATGGGCGGACCACAGATACGCAGTATTTT. Translating it yields CASNGRTTDTQYF.

The chain links TRBV6-5 to TRBJ2-3; D call uncertain. Germline loops: CDR1 MNHEY, CDR2 SVGAGI. V lost 0 bases and J lost 3, with 7 bases in between. This CDR3 spans 14 amino acids. Here the CDR3 DNA reads TGTGCCAGCAGTTACTCACGGAATACAGATACGCAGTATTTT. It is translated as CASSYSRNTDTQYF.

This clonotype occurred many times. The chain links TRBV29-1 to TRBJ2-1; 14 positions match TRBD2. This CDR3 contains 14 residues. The V and J ends lost 7 bases and 6 bases, in that order; junction bases with no gene match: 5. Germline CDR1 is SQVTM and CDR2 is ANQGSEA. CDR3: CSASTSGGANEQFF. CDR3 bases: TGCAGCGCCTCGACTAGCGGGGGGGCCAATGAGCAGTTCTTC.

The chain uses TRBV5-1 and TRBJ2-1, with D perhaps assigned TRBD1 or TRBD2 (5 bases each). Per the germline V gene, CDR1 is SGHRS and CDR2 is YFSETQ. The CDR3 loop spans 15 amino acids. Trimming cost V 5 bases and J 10 bases, with 22 bases left between them. CDR3 DNA sequence: TGCGCCAGCAGTCCTTCCGGGACCCCGGGGATCGAGCAGTTCTTC. As protein: CASSPSGTPGIEQFF.

The gene calls are TRBV27 and TRBJ2-2, with a tentative D call TRBD1 (5 bases). With 4 bases removed from V and 6 bases from J, the gap between germline ends came to 12 bases. CDR1 and CDR2 (germline): MNHEY, SMNVEV (reference sequence). The CDR3 sequence is 14 residues long. Here the CDR3 DNA reads TGTGCCAGCAGTTCTCTAGGGGTTCCCGGGGAGCTGTTTTTT. This codes for CASSSLGVPGELFF.

This clonotype was detected only a few times. The rearrangement joins TRBV27 to TRBJ2-5; D perhaps matches TRBD1 (6 bases). CDR3 length: 13 residues. V lost 5 bases and J lost 4, with 11 bases in between. Germline CDR1 MNHEY, CDR2 SMNVEV (reference sequence). CDR3 bases: TGTGCCAGCAGTCCACAGGGCTTAGAGACCCAGTACTTC. This encodes CASSPQGLETQYF.

In this sample, this clonotype turned up many times. V and J are TRBV25-1 and TRBJ2-4; 9 nucleotides line up with TRBD1. The CDR3 is 14 amino acids. V lost 4 bases, J lost 7 bases, and 5 bases stayed unmatched. Germline CDR1 reads MGHDK; CDR2 reads SYGVNS. The CDR3, as DNA: TGTGCCAGCAGTGTACAGGGGGCGCATAACATTCAGTACTTC. Residues: CASSVQGAHNIQYF. The entire variable domain, with the rest obtained from reference TRBV25-1 and TRBJ2-4, is as follows: EADIYQTPRYLVIGTGKKITLECSQTMGHDKMYWYQQDPGMELHLIHYSYGVNSTEKGDLSSESTVSRIRTEHFPLTLESARPSHTSQYLCASSVQGAHNIQYFGAGTRLSVL.

In this sample, this clonotype turned up a few times. J is TRBJ2-7 and V is TRBV4-3, with 10 bases aligning to TRBD1. The germline V gene has CDR1 LGHNA and CDR2 YSLEER. This CDR3 comprises 16 residues. With 4 bases clipped from V and 5 bases from J, the junction kept 11 bases outside the gene matches. DNA of the CDR3: TGCGCCAGCAGCCGCAAAACCGGGACAGGGGTTAACGAGCAGTACTTC. It specifies CASSRKTGTGVNEQYF.